This T cell receptor beta chain appears in the sequencing data of a study of CD8 T cells in ankylosing spondylitis. This clonotype was observed at least ten times. CDR1 and CDR2 (germline): SGHTA, FQGNSA. The V and J ends lost 0 bases and 6 bases respectively, with 14 bases between them. The length of the CDR3 is 15 residues. Library preparation for TCR beta used quantitative 5'-RACE with molecular barcodes. One entry per CDR3 protein results from TCRdb running MiXCR on the 5' RACE reads. The sample comprises 200,000 to 250,000 distinct CDR3 sequences, about 10% of which are singletons, and roughly a fifth rests with the top ten.

This rearrangement joins TRBV7-2 to TRBJ1-1; D may be TRBD1 (5 bases). The receptor was derived from a male donor with ankylosing spondylitis or in good health (not recorded which). The sequencing sample was made of blood, either unsorted or a sorted T cell fraction (not recorded which). CDR3 bases: TGTGCCAGCAGCTTAGCGATCGGGGGAGGCCCTGAAGCTTTCTTT. It encodes CASSLAIGGGPEAFF.